This is a list of T cell receptor beta chains from one sample in a study of T-cell memory formation after mild COVID-19. TCRdb analysed the 5' RACE reads with MiXCR anew, one entry per CDR3 protein. Of some 350,000 distinct CDR3 sequences in the sample, 13% were seen once. Sequenced: PBMCs or a T cell subset sorted from them (not recorded which). These receptors were collected from a young man who had mild COVID-19 (a few samples of this study predate the infection). Cell type and time point are not known. Each CDR3 is given with its conserved first and last residue. Fields, in order: clone size, D gene, J gene, V gene, CDR3 DNA, CDR3 protein. The D gene is left open where the match is weak. Clone size is not always given. Where it is, it says once, few, many or a class for expanded clones.

clone_size: few
d_call: TRBD2
j_call: TRBJ2-3
v_call: TRBV7-3
cdr3_nt: TGTGCCAGCAGTTCAAGGACTAGCGGGGGGGCCGGGGGCACAGATACGCAGTATTTT
cdr3_aa: CASSSRTSGGAGGTDTQYF

clone_size: .
d_call: TRBD1
j_call: TRBJ2-5
v_call: TRBV2
cdr3_nt: TGTGCCAGCGAGATCGACAGGGGGAGTGGGGAGACCCAGTACTTC
cdr3_aa: CASEIDRGSGETQYF

clone_size: .
d_call: TRBD1
j_call: TRBJ2-5
v_call: TRBV6-6
cdr3_nt: TGTGCCAGCAGTTACGGGACAGAGTACCAAGAGACCCAGTACTTC
cdr3_aa: CASSYGTEYQETQYF

clone_size: .
d_call: TRBD2
j_call: TRBJ2-3
v_call: TRBV15
cdr3_nt: TGTGCCACCAGCAGAGGGACTAGCGGGGGGCCATTCTCTAGCACAGATACGCAGTATTTT
cdr3_aa: CATSRGTSGGPFSSTDTQYF

clone_size: few
d_call: .
j_call: TRBJ1-3
v_call: TRBV3-1
cdr3_nt: TGTGCCAGCAGCCAAACCATAGGAAACACCATATATTTT
cdr3_aa: CASSQTIGNTIYF

clone_size: .
d_call: .
j_call: TRBJ2-7
v_call: TRBV20-1
cdr3_nt: TGCAGTGCTAGAGATTTGGGCGGGACCAGCTCCTACGAGCAGTACTTC
cdr3_aa: CSARDLGGTSSYEQYF

clone_size: few
d_call: .
j_call: TRBJ2-4
v_call: TRBV5-1
cdr3_nt: TGCGCCAGCAGCTTGAGCTCGGCAACCAAAAACATTCAGTACTTC
cdr3_aa: CASSLSSATKNIQYF

clone_size: .
d_call: .
j_call: TRBJ2-7
v_call: TRBV5-1
cdr3_nt: TGCGCCAGCAGCAAGGCCAGCTCCTACGAGCAGTACTTC
cdr3_aa: CASSKASSYEQYF

clone_size: few
d_call: TRBD2
j_call: TRBJ2-1
v_call: TRBV20-1
cdr3_nt: TGCAGTGCCCGGACTAGCGGGGCTCCTGAGCAGTTCTTC
cdr3_aa: CSARTSGAPEQFF

clone_size: .
d_call: .
j_call: TRBJ2-7
v_call: TRBV7-9
cdr3_nt: TGTGCCAGCAGCGGTCTGAGGGGCCACGAGCAGTACTTC
cdr3_aa: CASSGLRGHEQYF

clone_size: .
d_call: TRBD2
j_call: TRBJ2-1
v_call: TRBV19
cdr3_nt: TGTGCCAGTAGACCCTCTAGCGGCCAATACAATGAGCAGTTCTTC
cdr3_aa: CASRPSSGQYNEQFF

clone_size: .
d_call: TRBD2
j_call: TRBJ2-1
v_call: TRBV27
cdr3_nt: TGTGCCAGCAGTTTGGGACTAGCGGGGCTCAATGAGCAGTTCTTC
cdr3_aa: CASSLGLAGLNEQFF

clone_size: .
d_call: TRBD2
j_call: TRBJ2-3
v_call: TRBV3-1
cdr3_nt: TGTGCCAGCAGCCGGCGACTAGCGGGGGACTACACAGATACGCAGTATTTT
cdr3_aa: CASSRRLAGDYTDTQYF

clone_size: few
d_call: TRBD1
j_call: TRBJ1-3
v_call: TRBV7-9
cdr3_nt: TGTGCCAGCAGCTTTTTCGGGACAGCTGGAAACACCATATATTTT
cdr3_aa: CASSFFGTAGNTIYF

clone_size: .
d_call: .
j_call: TRBJ1-4
v_call: TRBV6-5
cdr3_nt: TGTGCCAGCAGTTACTCGTTCCCGGGGGGAAAACTGTTTTTT
cdr3_aa: CASSYSFPGGKLFF

clone_size: many
d_call: .
j_call: TRBJ2-1
v_call: TRBV5-1
cdr3_nt: TGCGCCAGCTCGGGTGGTGGCTCCTACAATGAGCAGTTCTTC
cdr3_aa: CASSGGGSYNEQFF

clone_size: .
d_call: TRBD2
j_call: TRBJ2-5
v_call: TRBV5-1
cdr3_nt: TGCGCCAGCAGCCAGGCTACTAGCGGAAAAGAGACCCAGTACTTC
cdr3_aa: CASSQATSGKETQYF

clone_size: .
d_call: TRBD2
j_call: TRBJ2-2
v_call: TRBV29-1
cdr3_nt: TGCAGCGTTGAAGCGCGGGGGACCGGGGAGCTGTTTTTT
cdr3_aa: CSVEARGTGELFF

clone_size: many
d_call: .
j_call: TRBJ2-3
v_call: TRBV25-1
cdr3_nt: TGTGCCAGCAGTACTCGAAGGAGGAGCACAGATACGCAGTATTTT
cdr3_aa: CASSTRRRSTDTQYF

clone_size: few
d_call: .
j_call: TRBJ1-2
v_call: TRBV3-1
cdr3_nt: TGTGCCAGCAGCCATTGGACAGTTCCCGGGTATGGCTACACCTTC
cdr3_aa: CASSHWTVPGYGYTF

clone_size: .
d_call: .
j_call: TRBJ2-1
v_call: TRBV18
cdr3_nt: TGTGCCAGCTCGAGGGTCGGCCGACCGGGACGCCCATCCTACAATGAGCAGTTCTTC
cdr3_aa: CASSRVGRPGRPSYNEQFF

clone_size: many
d_call: TRBD1
j_call: TRBJ1-2
v_call: TRBV4-3
cdr3_nt: TGCGCCAGCAGCCGTAAGACAGGGGGAACCTCCTATGGCTACACCTTC
cdr3_aa: CASSRKTGGTSYGYTF

clone_size: .
d_call: .
j_call: TRBJ2-7
v_call: TRBV18
cdr3_nt: TGTGCCAGCTCACCAGGGGTCGGGGGCTACGAGCAGTACTTC
cdr3_aa: CASSPGVGGYEQYF

clone_size: few
d_call: .
j_call: TRBJ2-3
v_call: TRBV19
cdr3_nt: TGTGCCAGTAGTATCCAGGCAACAGATACGCAGTATTTT
cdr3_aa: CASSIQATDTQYF

clone_size: many
d_call: .
j_call: TRBJ1-6
v_call: TRBV15
cdr3_nt: TGTGCCACCAGCAGAGTCGGGGGGGCAGGGTCACCCCTCCACTTT
cdr3_aa: CATSRVGGAGSPLHF

clone_size: .
d_call: TRBD2
j_call: TRBJ2-3
v_call: TRBV7-2
cdr3_nt: TGTGCCAGCACCGAGGGGGCGGGGGGGCCAGCAGATACGCAGTATTTT
cdr3_aa: CASTEGAGGPADTQYF